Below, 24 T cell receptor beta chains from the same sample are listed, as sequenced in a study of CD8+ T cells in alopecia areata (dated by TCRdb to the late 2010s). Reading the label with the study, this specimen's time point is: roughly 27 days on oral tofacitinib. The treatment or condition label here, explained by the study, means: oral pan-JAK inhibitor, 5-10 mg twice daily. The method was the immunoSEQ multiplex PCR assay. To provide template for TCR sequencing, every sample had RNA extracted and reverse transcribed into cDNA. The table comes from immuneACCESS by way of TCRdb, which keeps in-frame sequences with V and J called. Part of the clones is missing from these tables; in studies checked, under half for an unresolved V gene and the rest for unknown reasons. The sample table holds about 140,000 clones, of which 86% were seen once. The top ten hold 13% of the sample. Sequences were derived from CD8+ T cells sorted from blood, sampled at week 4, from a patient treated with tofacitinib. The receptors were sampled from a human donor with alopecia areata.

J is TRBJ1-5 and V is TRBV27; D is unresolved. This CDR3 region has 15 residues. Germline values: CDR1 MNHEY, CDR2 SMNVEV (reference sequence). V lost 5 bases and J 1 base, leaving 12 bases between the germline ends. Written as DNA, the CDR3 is TGTGCCAGCAGTACGGGCCCTACCAGCAATCAGCCCCAGCATTTT. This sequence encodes CASSTGPTSNQPQHF.

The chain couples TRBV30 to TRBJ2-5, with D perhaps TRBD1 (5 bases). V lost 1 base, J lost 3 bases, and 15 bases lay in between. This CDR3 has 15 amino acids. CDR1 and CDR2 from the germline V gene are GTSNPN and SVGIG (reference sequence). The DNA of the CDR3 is TGTGCCTGGAGTGGTAATAGTGGACATAAAGAGACCCAGTACTTC. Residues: CAWSGNSGHKETQYF.

This CDR3 is CAISLASGGAGTDTQYF. The CDR3 DNA sequence: TGTGCCATCAGTTTGGCTAGCGGGGGGGCCGGCACAGATACGCAGTATTTT. V and J are TRBV10-3 and TRBJ2-3, with 12 nucleotides matching TRBD2. Per the germline V gene, CDR1 is ENHRY and CDR2 is SYGVKD. V shed 5 bases and J 1 base; nucleotides not matched to a gene: 7. The CDR3 is 17 amino acids.

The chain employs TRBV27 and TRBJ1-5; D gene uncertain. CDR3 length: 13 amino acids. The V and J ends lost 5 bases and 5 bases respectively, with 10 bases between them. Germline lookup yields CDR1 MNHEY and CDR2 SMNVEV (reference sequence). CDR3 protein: CASSRNPDQPQHF. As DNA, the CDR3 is TGTGCCAGCAGTCGCAATCCAGATCAGCCCCAGCATTTT.

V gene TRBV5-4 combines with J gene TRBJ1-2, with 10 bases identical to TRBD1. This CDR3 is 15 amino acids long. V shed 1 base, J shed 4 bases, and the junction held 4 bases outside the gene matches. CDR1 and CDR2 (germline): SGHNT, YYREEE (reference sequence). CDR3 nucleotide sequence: TGTGCCAGCAGCTTGTATTGGGACAGGGGCTATGGCTACACCTTC. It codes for CASSLYWDRGYGYTF.

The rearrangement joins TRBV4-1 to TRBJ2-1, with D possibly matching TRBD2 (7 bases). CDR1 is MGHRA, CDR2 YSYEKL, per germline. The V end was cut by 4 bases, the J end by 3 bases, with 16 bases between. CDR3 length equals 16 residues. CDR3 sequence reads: CASSPQLGGHYNEQFF. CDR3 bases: TGCGCCAGCAGCCCTCAGTTGGGGGGGCACTACAATGAGCAGTTCTTC.

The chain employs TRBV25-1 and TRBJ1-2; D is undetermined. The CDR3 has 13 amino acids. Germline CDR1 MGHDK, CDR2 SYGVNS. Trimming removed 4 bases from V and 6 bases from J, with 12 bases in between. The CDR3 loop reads CASSVRLADGYTF. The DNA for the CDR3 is TGTGCCAGCAGTGTACGTCTAGCCGATGGCTACACCTTC.

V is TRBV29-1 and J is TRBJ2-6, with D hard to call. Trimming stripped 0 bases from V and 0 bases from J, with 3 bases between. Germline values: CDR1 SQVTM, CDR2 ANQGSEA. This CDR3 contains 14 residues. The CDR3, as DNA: TGCAGCGTTGAAGATTTCTCTGGGGCCAACGTCCTGACTTTC. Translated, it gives CSVEDFSGANVLTF.

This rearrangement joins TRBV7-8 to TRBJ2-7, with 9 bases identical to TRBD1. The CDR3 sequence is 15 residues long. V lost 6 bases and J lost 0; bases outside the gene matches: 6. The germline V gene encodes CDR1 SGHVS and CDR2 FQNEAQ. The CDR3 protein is CASSLPGQGSYEQYF. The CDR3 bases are TGTGCCAGCAGTTTACCGGGACAGGGCTCCTACGAGCAGTACTTC.

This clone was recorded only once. CDR3 in amino acids: CASSSPGLAGDLYNEQFF. Here the CDR3 DNA reads TGTGCCAGCAGCTCCCCGGGACTAGCGGGGGATCTGTACAATGAGCAGTTCTTC. This chain connects TRBV13 to TRBJ2-1, with 14 bases aligning to TRBD2. V trimming: 4 bases; J trimming: 4 bases; junction bases outside the gene matches: 9. Per the germline V gene, CDR1 is PRHDT and CDR2 is FYEKMQ (reference sequence). This CDR3 comprises 18 residues. The variable domain in full, with the rest retrieved from reference TRBV13 and TRBJ2-1, is AAGVIQSPRHLIKEKRETATLKCYPIPRHDTVYWYQQGPGQDPQFLISFYEKMQSDKGSIPDRFSAQQFSDYHSELNMSSLELGDSALYFCASSSPGLAGDLYNEQFFGPGTRLTVL.

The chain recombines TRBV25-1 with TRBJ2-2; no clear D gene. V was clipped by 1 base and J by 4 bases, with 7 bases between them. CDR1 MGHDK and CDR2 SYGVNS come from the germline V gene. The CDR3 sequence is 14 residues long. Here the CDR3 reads CASSELSFTGELFF. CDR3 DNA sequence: TGTGCCAGCAGTGAATTGTCCTTCACCGGGGAGCTGTTTTTT.

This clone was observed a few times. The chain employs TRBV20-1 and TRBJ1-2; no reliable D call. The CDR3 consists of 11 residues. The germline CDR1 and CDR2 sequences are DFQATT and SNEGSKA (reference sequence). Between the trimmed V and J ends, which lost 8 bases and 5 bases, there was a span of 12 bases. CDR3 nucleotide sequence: TGCAGTTGCGACGGCGATTATGGCTACACCTTC. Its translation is CSCDGDYGYTF.

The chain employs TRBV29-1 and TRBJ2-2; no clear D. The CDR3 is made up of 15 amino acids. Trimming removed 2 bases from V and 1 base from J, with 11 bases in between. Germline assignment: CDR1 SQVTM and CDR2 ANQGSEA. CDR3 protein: CSVEPHDLNTGELFF. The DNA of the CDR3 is TGCAGCGTTGAACCTCACGATTTGAACACCGGGGAGCTGTTTTTT.

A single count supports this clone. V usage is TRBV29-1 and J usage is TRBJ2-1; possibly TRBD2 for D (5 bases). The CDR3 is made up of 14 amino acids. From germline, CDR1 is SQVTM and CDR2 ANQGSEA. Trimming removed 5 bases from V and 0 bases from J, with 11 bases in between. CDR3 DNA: TGCAGCGTTCTGTGGCTAGCCTCCTACAATGAGCAGTTCTTC. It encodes CSVLWLASYNEQFF.

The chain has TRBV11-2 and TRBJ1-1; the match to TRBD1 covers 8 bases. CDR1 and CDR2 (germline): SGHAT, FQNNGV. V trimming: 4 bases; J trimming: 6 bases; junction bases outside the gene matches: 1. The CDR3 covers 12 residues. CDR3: CASSWGQAEAFF. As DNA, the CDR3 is TGTGCCAGCAGCTGGGGACAGGCTGAAGCTTTCTTT.

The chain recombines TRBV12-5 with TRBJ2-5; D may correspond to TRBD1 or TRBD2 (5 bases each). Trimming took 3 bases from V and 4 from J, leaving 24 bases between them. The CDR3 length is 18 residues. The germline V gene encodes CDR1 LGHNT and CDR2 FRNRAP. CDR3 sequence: CASGFSTQPGTSRETQYF. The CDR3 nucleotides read TGTGCTAGTGGTTTCTCAACCCAACCCGGGACCAGCCGAGAGACCCAGTACTTC.

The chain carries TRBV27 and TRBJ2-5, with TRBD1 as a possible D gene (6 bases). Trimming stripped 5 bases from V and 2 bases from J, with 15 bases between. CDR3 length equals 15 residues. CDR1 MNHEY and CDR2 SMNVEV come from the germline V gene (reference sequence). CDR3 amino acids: CASSLKDRPQETQYF. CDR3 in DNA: TGTGCCAGCAGTCTTAAGGACAGACCTCAAGAGACCCAGTACTTC.

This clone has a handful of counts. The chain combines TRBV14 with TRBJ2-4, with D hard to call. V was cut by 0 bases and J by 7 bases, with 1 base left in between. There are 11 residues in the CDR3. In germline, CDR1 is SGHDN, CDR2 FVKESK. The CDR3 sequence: CASSQDNIQYF. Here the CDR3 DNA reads TGTGCCAGCAGCCAAGATAACATTCAGTACTTC.

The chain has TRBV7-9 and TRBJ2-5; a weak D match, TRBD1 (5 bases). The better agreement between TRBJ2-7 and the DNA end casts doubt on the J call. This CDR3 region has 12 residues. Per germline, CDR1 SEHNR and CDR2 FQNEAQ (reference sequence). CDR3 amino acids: CASSPDSDEQYF. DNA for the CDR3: TGTGCCAGCAGTCCCGACAGCGACGAGCAGTACTTC.

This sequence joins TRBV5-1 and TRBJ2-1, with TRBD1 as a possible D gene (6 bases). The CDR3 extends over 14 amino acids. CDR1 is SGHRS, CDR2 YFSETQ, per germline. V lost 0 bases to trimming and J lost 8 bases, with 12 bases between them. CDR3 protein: CASSLVEGVYEQFF. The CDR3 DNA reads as TGCGCCAGCAGCTTGGTAGAGGGGGTCTATGAGCAGTTCTTC.

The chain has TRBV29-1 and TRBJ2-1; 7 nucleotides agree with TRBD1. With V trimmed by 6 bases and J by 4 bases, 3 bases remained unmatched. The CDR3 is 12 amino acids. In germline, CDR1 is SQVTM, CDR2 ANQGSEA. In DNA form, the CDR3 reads TGCAGCGTCGGGACAGCTTACAATGAGCAGTTCTTC. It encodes CSVGTAYNEQFF.

CDR3 sequence: CSVEGGTTYEQYF. The DNA of the CDR3 is TGCAGCGTTGAGGGGGGGACTACCTACGAGCAGTACTTC. V gene TRBV29-1 combines with J gene TRBJ2-7; TRBD2 aligns across 7 bases. J was trimmed by 2 bases and V by 3 bases; bases with no gene match: 4. Germline V lookup: CDR1 SQVTM, CDR2 ANQGSEA. This CDR3 region has 13 residues.

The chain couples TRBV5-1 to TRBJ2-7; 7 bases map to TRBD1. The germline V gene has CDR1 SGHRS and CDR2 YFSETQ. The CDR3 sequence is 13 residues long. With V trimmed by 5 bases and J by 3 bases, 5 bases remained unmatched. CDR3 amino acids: CASRGGQDYEQYF. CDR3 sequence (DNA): TGCGCCAGCAGGGGCGGACAGGACTACGAGCAGTACTTC. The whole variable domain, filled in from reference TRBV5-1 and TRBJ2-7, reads KAGVTQTPRYLIKTRGQQVTLSCSPISGHRSVSWYQQTPGQGLQFLFEYFSETQRNKGNFPGRFSGRQFSNSRSEMNVSTLELGDSALYLCASRGGQDYEQYFGPGTRLTVT.

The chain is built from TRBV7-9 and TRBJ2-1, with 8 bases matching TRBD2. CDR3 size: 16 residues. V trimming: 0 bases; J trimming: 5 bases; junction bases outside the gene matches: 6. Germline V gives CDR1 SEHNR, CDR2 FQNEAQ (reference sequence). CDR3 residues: CASSLALGLENNEQFF. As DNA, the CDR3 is TGTGCCAGCAGCTTAGCCCTGGGACTAGAAAACAATGAGCAGTTCTTC.